The TCR beta chain described here comes from a study of shared clonotypes between healthy human individuals. The donors, all of them Caucasian adults, lived in Nashville, Tennessee. Splitting the CD4+ cells yielded a CD45RA+ naive subset and a CD45RA-negative memory subset. Per the germline V gene, CDR1 is SGHRS and CDR2 is YFSETQ. The CDR3 extends over 13 amino acids. V lost 4 bases, J lost 6 bases, and 2 bases stayed unmatched. For each subset, genomic DNA was distributed in equal portions over several immunoSEQ plates. Original handling: ImmunoSEQ output held junction-only sequences without quality scores, so filtering differed. The assay was immunoSEQ multiplex PCR, and TCRdb's table has in-frame clones only and misses some. The DNA was the basis for D and trimming; V, J and clone size are from that table. The sample lists hundreds of thousands of clones; about 70% were seen once.

The chain carries TRBV5-1 and TRBJ2-4, with 9 bases identical to TRBD1. The sequence was obtained from a man in his thirties or forties in good health. The material sequenced was memory CD4+ T cells sorted from blood. The subset denotes: CD45RA-negative fraction. CDR3 residues: CASSLTGGNIQYF. The CDR3 nucleotides are TGCGCCAGCAGCCTGACAGGGGGAAACATTCAGTACTTC.